This T cell receptor (beta chain) originates from a study of blood T cell repertoires in COVID-19. Clones were read by immunoSEQ multiplex PCR, and TCRdb kept only the in-frame ones, dropping some. The sample lists around 100,000 clones, approximately 88% seen once, with less than 3.5% in the top ten. The CDR3 contains 16 residues. Trimming stripped 1 base from V and 3 bases from J, with 13 bases between. Germline-derived CDR1 and CDR2 are LNHDA and SQIVND (reference sequence). Sequencing input: peripheral blood. This rearrangement joins TRBV19 to TRBJ1-5; D might be TRBD1 (5 bases). The sequence was collected from a man between 50 and 59 years old with COVID-19, enrolled during active disease. The CDR3: CASSIANPGPNQPQHF. CDR3 nucleotides: TGTGCCAGTAGTATAGCGAATCCAGGGCCCAATCAGCCCCAGCATTTT.